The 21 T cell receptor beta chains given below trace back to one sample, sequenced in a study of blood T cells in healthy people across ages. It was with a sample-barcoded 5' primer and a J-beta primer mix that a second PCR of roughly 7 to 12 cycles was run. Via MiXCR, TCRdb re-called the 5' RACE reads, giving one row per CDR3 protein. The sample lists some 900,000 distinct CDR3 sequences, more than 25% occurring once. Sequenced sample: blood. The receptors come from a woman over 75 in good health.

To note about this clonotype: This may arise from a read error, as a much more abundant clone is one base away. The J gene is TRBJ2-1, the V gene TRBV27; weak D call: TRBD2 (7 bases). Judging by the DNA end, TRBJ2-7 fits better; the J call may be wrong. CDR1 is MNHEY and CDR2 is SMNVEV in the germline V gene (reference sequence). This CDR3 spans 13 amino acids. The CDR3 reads CASRGGASNEQYF. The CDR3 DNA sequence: TGTGCCAGCAGGGGGGGGGCCTCCAACGAGCAGTACTTC.

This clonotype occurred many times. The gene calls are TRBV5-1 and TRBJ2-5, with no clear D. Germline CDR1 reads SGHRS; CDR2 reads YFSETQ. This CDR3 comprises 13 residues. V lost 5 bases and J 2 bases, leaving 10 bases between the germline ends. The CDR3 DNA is TGCGCCAGCAGGTCTCAGCTACAAGAGACCCAGTACTTC. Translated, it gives CASRSQLQETQYF.

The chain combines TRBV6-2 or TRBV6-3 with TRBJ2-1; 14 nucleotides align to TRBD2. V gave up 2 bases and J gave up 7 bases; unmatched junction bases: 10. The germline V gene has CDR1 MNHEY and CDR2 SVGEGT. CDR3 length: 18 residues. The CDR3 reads CASSYARLAGGQGNEQFF. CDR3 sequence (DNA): TGTGCCAGCAGTTACGCCCGACTAGCGGGGGGGCAGGGGAATGAGCAGTTCTTC.

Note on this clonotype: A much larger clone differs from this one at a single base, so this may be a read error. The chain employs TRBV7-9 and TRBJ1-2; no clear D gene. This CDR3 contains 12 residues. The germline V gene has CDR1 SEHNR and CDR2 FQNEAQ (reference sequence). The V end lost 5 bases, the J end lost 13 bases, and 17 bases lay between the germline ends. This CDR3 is CASSPICVAPTF. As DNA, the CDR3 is TGTGCCAGCAGCCCAATCTGTGTGGCACCCACCTTC.

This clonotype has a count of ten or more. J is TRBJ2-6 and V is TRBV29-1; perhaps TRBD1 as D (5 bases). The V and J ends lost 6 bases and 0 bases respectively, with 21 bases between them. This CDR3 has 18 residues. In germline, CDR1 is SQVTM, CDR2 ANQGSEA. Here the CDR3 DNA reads TGCAGCGTCGAAAAGGGGCCTGGACACCGCTCTGGGGCCAACGTCCTGACTTTC. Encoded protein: CSVEKGPGHRSGANVLTF.

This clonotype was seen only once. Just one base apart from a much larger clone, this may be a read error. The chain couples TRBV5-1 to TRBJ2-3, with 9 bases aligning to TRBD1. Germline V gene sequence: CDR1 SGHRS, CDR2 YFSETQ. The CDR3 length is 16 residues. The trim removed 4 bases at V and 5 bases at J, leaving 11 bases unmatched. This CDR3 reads CASSQGQGSGGDTQYF. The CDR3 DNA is TGCGCCAGCAGCCAGGGACAGGGATCGGGGGGAGATACGCAGTATTTT.

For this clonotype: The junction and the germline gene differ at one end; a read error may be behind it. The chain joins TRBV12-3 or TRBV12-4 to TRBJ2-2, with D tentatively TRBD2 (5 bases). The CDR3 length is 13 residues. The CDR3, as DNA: TGTGCCAGCAGTTTATTGTCCACCGGGGAGCGGTTTTTT. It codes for CASSLLSTGERFF.

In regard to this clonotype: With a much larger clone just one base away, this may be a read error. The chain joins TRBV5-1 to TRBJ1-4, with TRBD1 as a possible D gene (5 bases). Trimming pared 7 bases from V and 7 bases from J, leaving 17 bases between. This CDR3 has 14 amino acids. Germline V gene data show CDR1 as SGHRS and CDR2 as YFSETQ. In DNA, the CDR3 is TGCGCCAGCTCGTCCGGGACCGTTAGTGAAAAACTGTTTTTT. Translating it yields CASSSGTVSEKLFF.

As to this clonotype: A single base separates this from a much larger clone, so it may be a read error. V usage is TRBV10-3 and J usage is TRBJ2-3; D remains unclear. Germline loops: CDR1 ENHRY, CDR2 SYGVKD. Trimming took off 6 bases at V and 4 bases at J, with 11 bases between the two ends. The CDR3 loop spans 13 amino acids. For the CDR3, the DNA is TGTGCCATCAGGGAGAGAGCGTCAGATACGCAGTATTTT. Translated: CAIRERASDTQYF.

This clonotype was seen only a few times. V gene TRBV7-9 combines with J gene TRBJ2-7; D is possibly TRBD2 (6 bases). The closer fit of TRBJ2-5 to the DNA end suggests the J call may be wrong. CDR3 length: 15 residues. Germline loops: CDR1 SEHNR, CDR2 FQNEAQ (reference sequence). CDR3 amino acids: CASSLAEGRRETQYF. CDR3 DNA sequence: TGTGCCAGCAGCTTAGCGGAGGGCAGGAGGGAGACCCAGTACTTC.

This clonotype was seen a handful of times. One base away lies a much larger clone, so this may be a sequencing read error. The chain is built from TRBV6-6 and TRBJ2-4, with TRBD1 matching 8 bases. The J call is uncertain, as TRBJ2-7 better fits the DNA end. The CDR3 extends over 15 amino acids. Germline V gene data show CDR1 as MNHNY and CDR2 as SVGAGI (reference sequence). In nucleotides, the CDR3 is TGTGCCAGCAGTTATATGGACAGGGAGTTCGACGAGCAGTACTTC. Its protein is CASSYMDREFDEQYF.

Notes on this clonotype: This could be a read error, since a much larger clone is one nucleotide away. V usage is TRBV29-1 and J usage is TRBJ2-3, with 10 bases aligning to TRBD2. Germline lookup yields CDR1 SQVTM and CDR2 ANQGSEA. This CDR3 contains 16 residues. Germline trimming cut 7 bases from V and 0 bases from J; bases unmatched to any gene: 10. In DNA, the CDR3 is TGCAGCGCCGGGAAACTAGCGGGGTCTAGCACAGATACGCAGTATTTT. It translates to CSAGKLAGSSTDTQYF.

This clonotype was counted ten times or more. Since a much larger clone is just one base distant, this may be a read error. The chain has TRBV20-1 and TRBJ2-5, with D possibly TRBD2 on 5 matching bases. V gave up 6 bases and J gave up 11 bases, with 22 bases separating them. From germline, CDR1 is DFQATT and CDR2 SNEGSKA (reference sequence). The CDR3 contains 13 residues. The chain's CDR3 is CSAPVDSGNEQYF. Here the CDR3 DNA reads TGCAGTGCCCCTGTGGACTCTGGCAATGAGCAGTACTTC.

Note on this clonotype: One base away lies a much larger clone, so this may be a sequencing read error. Here the CDR3 reads CSARDRGGGYEQFF. Here the CDR3 DNA reads TGCAGTGCTAGAGATCGGGGCGGTGGCTACGAGCAGTTCTTC. V usage is TRBV20-1 and J usage is TRBJ2-1, with D perhaps matching TRBD1 or TRBD2 (5 bases each). The V end was cut by 0 bases, the J end by 10 bases, with 16 bases between. In germline, CDR1 is DFQATT, CDR2 SNEGSKA (reference sequence). The CDR3 runs 14 residues.

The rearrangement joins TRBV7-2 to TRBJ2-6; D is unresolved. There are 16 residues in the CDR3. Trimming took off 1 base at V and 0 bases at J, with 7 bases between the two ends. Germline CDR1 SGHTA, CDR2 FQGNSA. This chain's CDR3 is CASSLVTSSGANVLTF. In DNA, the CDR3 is TGTGCCAGCAGCTTAGTGACCTCCTCTGGGGCCAACGTCCTGACTTTC.

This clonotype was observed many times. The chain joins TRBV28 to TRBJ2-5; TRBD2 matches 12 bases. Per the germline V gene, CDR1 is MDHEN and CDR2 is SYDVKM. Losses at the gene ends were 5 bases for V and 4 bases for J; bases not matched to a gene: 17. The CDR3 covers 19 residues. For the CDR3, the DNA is TGTGCCAGCAGTCCTACCGAGTCTAGCGGGGGGGCCATAAGAGAGACCCAGTACTTC. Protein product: CASSPTESSGGAIRETQYF.

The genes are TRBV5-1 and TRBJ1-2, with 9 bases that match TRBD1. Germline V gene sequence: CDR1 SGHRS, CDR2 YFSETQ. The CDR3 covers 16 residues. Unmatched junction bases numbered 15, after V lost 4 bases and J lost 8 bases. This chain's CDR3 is CASSATSVGTGFGYTF. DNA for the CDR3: TGCGCCAGCAGCGCGACCTCCGTCGGGACAGGGTTCGGCTACACCTTC. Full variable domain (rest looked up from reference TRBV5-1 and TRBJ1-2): KAGVTQTPRYLIKTRGQQVTLSCSPISGHRSVSWYQQTPGQGLQFLFEYFSETQRNKGNFPGRFSGRQFSNSRSEMNVSTLELGDSALYLCASSATSVGTGFGYTFGSGTRLTVV.

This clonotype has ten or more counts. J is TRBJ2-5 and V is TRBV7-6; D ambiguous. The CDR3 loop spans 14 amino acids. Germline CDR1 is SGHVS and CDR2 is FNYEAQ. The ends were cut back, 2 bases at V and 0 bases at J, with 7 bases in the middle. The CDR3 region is CASSLPRNQETQYF. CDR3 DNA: TGTGCCAGCAGCTTACCCAGAAACCAAGAGACCCAGTACTTC.

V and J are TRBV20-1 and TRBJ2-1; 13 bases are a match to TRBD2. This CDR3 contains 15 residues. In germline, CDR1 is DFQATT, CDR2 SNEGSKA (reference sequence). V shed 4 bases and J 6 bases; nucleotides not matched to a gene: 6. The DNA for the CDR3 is TGCAGTGCTAATAAACTAGCGGGGGGGCGCAATGAGCAGTTCTTC. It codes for CSANKLAGGRNEQFF.

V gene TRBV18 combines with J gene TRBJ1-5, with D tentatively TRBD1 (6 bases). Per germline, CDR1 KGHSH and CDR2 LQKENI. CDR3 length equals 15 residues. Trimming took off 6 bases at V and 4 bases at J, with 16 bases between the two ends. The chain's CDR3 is CASSRRGQLNQPQHF. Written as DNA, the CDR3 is TGTGCCAGCTCCCGCCGGGGGCAGCTAAATCAGCCCCAGCATTTT.

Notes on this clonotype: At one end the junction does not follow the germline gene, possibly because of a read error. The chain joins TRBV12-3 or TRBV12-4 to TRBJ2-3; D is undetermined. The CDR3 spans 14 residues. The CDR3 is CASSLGISTDAQYF. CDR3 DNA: TGTGCCAGCAGCCTAGGAATTTCCACAGATGCGCAGTATTTT.